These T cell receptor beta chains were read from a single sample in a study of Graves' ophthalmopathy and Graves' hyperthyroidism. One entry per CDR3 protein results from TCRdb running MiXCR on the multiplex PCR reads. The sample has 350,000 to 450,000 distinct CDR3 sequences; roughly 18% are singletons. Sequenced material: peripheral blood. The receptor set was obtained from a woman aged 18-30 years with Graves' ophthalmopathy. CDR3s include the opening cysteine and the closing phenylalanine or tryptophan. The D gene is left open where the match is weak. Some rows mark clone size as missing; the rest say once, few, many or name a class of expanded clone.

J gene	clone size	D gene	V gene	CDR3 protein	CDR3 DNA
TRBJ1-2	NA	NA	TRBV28	CASSYGHGVNYGYTF	TGTGCCAGCAGTTATGGTCACGGAGTTAACTATGGCTACACCTTC
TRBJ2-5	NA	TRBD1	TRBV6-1	CAIIRDSGGETQYF	TGTGCCATTATACGGGACAGCGGAGGAGAGACCCAGTACTTC
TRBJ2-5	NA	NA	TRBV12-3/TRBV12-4	CASRPRTGEETQYF	TGTGCCAGCAGGCCTAGGACTGGAGAAGAGACCCAGTACTTC
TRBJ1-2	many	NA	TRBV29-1	CSVERAFF	TGCAGCGTTGAGCGTGCCTTCTTC
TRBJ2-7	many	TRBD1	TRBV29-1	CSVAGQARYEQYF	TGCAGCGTTGCTGGACAGGCCCGCTACGAGCAGTACTTC
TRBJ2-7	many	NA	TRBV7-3	CASSLVGGPRDEQYF	TGTGCCAGCAGCTTGGTCGGGGGGCCCCGAGACGAGCAGTACTTC
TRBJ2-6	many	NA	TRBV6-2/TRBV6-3	CASLHPLGANVLTF	TGTGCCAGCCTACACCCCCTGGGGGCCAACGTCCTGACTTTC
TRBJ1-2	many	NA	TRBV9	CASNRVEGYGYTF	TGTGCCAGCAACAGGGTGGAAGGCTATGGCTACACCTTC
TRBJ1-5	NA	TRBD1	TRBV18	CASSPPGQGEPQHF	TGTGCCAGCTCACCACCGGGACAGGGTGAGCCCCAGCATTTT
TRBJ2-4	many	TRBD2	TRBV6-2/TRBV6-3	CASSSPIAGAKNIQYF	TGTGCCAGCAGTTCCCCTATAGCGGGAGCCAAAAACATTCAGTACTTC
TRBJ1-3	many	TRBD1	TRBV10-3	CAISEGGQFSGNTIYF	TGTGCCATCAGTGAGGGGGGACAGTTCTCTGGAAACACCATATATTTT
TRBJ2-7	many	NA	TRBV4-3	CASSQSTRPPYEQYF	TGCGCCAGCAGCCAGTCAACCCGCCCTCCCTACGAGCAGTACTTC
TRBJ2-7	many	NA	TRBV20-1	CSASGLVYEQYF	TGCAGTGCTAGCGGACTGGTCTACGAGCAGTACTTC
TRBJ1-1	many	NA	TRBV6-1	CPQWGVWDTEAFF	TGTCCCCAGTGGGGGGTGTGGGACACTGAAGCTTTCTTT
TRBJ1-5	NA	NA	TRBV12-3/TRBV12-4	CASRDQFNQPQHF	TGTGCCAGCAGAGACCAATTCAATCAGCCCCAGCATTTT
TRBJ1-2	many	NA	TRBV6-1	CASSLRDGLNYGYTF	TGTGCCAGCAGTCTCCGGGACGGCCTAAACTATGGCTACACCTTC
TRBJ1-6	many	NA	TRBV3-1	CASSQGGSPLHF	TGTGCCAGCAGCCAAGGGGGATCACCCCTCCACTTT
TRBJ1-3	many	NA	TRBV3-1	CASSQGLVSGNTIYF	TGTGCCAGCAGCCAAGGACTGGTCTCTGGAAACACCATATATTTT
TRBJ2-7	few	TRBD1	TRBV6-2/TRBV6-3	CASIRQGPYEQYF	TGTGCCAGCATCCGACAGGGACCCTACGAGCAGTACTTC
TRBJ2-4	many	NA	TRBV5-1	CASSFTTGQNIQYF	TGCGCCAGCAGCTTCACAACGGGCCAAAACATTCAGTACTTC
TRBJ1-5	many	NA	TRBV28	CASGSRADRTPSPHF	TGTGCCAGCGGGTCTCGGGCTGATCGGACCCCCTCCCCACATTTT
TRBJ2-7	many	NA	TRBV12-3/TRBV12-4	CASSPNNYEQYF	TGTGCCAGCAGTCCAAATAACTACGAGCAGTACTTC
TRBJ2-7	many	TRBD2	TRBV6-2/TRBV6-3	CASSYLTSGGYEQYF	TGTGCCAGCAGCTACTTGACTAGCGGGGGGTACGAGCAGTACTTC
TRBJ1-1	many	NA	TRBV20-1	CSARWGGVTEAFF	TGCAGTGCTAGGTGGGGGGGGGTCACTGAAGCTTTCTTT
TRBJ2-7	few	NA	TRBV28	CASSLSRGSTEQYF	TGTGCCAGCAGTTTAAGCAGGGGATCAACCGAGCAGTACTTC
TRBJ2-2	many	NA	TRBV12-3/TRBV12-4	CASSLVLGGANTGELFF	TGTGCCAGCAGTTTAGTTTTGGGGGGCGCGAACACCGGGGAGCTGTTTTTT
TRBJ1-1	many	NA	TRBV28	CASGGHPHPEAFF	TGTGCCAGCGGGGGACACCCACACCCTGAAGCTTTCTTT
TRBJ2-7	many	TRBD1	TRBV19	CASSIGTVYEQYF	TGTGCCAGTAGTATCGGGACAGTCTACGAGCAGTACTTC
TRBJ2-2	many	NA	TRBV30	CAWSVREGATGELFF	TGTGCCTGGAGTGTACGGGAGGGGGCCACCGGGGAGCTGTTTTTT
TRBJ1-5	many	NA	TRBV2	CASSEVRGNQPQHF	TGTGCCAGCAGTGAAGTTCGGGGGAATCAGCCCCAGCATTTT
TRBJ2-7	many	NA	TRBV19	CASSPLGYNEQYF	TGTGCCAGTAGCCCTCTCGGCTACAACGAGCAGTACTTC
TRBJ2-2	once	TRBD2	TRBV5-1	CASSWTSGINTGELFF	TGCGCCAGCAGCTGGACTAGCGGGATTAACACCGGGGAGCTGTTTTTT
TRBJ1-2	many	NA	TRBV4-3	CASSPGADDGYTF	TGCGCCAGCAGCCCGGGAGCTGACGATGGCTACACCTTC
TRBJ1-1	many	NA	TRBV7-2	CASSLGTVSEAFF	TGTGCCAGCAGCTTAGGGACAGTGTCTGAAGCTTTCTTT
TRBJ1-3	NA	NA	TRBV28	CASSLASVNTIYF	TGTGCCAGCAGTCTGGCGTCCGTAAACACCATATATTTT
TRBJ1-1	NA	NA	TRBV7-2	CASTLRSGNTEAFF	TGTGCCAGCACCCTCCGCAGCGGGAACACTGAAGCTTTCTTT
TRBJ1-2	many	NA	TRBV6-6	CASKEFTQGYTF	TGTGCCAGCAAGGAGTTTACCCAAGGCTACACCTTC
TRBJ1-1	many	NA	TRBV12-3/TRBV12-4	CASSTRGRDTEAFF	TGTGCCAGCAGTACCAGAGGGCGTGACACTGAAGCTTTCTTT
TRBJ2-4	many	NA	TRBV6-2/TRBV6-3	CASKEVAKNIQYF	TGTGCCAGCAAGGAGGTAGCCAAAAACATTCAGTACTTC
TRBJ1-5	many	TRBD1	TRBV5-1	CASSPGQGSPQHF	TGCGCCAGCAGCCCTGGACAGGGCTCCCCCCAGCATTTT
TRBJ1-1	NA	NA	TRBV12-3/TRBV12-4	CASSLALLRRNTEAFF	TGTGCCAGCAGTTTAGCGCTGTTAAGGCGGAACACTGAAGCTTTCTTT
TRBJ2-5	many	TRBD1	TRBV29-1	CSVKDREETQYF	TGCAGCGTCAAGGACAGGGAAGAGACCCAGTACTTC
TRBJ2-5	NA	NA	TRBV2	CASGAGQETQYF	TGTGCCAGCGGGGCAGGCCAAGAGACCCAGTACTTC
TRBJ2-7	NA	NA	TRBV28	CASSFRLFDSDAYEQYF	TGTGCCAGCAGTTTCCGTCTATTCGACTCCGACGCCTACGAGCAGTACTTC
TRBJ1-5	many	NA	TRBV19	CASSIYPDAGYQPQHF	TGTGCCAGTAGTATCTATCCCGATGCAGGCTATCAGCCCCAGCATTTT
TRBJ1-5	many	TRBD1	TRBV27	CASSLSAFPAGTVSNQPQHF	TGTGCCAGCAGTTTATCAGCCTTCCCAGCCGGGACAGTTAGCAATCAGCCCCAGCATTTT
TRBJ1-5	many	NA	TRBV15	CATSATGQPQHF	TGTGCCACCAGTGCGACGGGTCAGCCCCAGCATTTT
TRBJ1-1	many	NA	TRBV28	CASSLSTRGTEAFF	TGTGCCAGCAGTTTATCGACACGGGGGACTGAAGCTTTCTTT
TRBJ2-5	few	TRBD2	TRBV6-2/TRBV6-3	CASSYSLTSYQETQYF	TGTGCCAGCAGTTACTCCCTGACTAGCTACCAAGAGACCCAGTACTTC
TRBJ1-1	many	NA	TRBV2	CASSEQGRSAEAFF	TGTGCCAGCAGTGAACAGGGGAGGAGCGCTGAAGCTTTCTTT
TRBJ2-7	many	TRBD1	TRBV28	CASSSYRQGGWQYF	TGTGCCAGCAGTTCGTACAGACAGGGTGGATGGCAGTACTTC
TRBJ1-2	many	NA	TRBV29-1	CSVTLASAGRANYGYTF	TGCAGCGTCACGCTGGCCAGTGCGGGCAGAGCTAACTATGGCTACACCTTC
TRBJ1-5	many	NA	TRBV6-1	CASSKRQSNQPQHF	TGTGCCAGCAGTAAAAGACAAAGCAATCAGCCCCAGCATTTT
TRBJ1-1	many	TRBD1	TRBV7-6	CASSLGQELNTEAFF	TGTGCCAGCAGCCTGGGACAGGAACTGAACACTGAAGCTTTCTTT
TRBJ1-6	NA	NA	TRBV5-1	CASSLKGRGGNSPLHF	TGCGCCAGCAGCTTGAAAGGGCGCGGTGGTAATTCACCCCTCCACTTT